This TCR beta chain is drawn from a study of neoadjuvant anti-PD-1 for oral cavity cancer (TCRdb year 2021). Regarding the study in general: Three to four biweekly doses of nivolumab at 3 mg/kg were mostly administered to patients before curative-intent surgical resection. Patients without progression received a fourth nivolumab dose around day 43 and underwent definitive surgical resection on days 50-56. Responders were defined as patients with complete response, partial response or stable disease by RECIST 1.1; non-responders were defined as patients with progression. The parent correlative cohort included under 15 patients, with a 33% response rate. General findings and caveats noted by the study authors: Higher pretreatment blood Treg/Th17 ratios correlated with higher pretreatment blood TCRbeta clonality and lower post-treatment tumor TCRbeta clonality. After neoadjuvant nivolumab, significantly higher T cell clonality (Gini index) was found within PBMCs in non-responders than in responders. TCR analyses included only a few patients per response group, and the authors called for larger cohorts for validation.

Remarks on this clone: There is no known antigen for this receptor. No quality values exist for individual bases; no much larger clone is one base distant.

For deep sequencing, PBMC libraries mostly used 450 to 550 ng of input genomic DNA, with six replicates for each sample. TCRbeta libraries were prepared with the immunoSEQ hsTCRbeta kit according to the manufacturer's instructions. The finished libraries were brought together in one pool at 2.5 to 3.5 nM, which was then read using an Illumina NovaSeq 6000 S4 flow cell. As for how the authors treated the data: The immunoSEQ Analyzer handled quality control and preprocessing of the raw data. The analysis was restricted to productive rearrangements, with each unique CDR3 amino acid sequence defining a clonotype. Using the R package tcR, the researchers computed the Gini-Simpson index as their estimate of repertoire clonality. Student's t test was used to compare Gini indices, and Pearson correlation was used to assess associations with tumor size change. Imported from immuneACCESS, the table was reduced by TCRdb to in-frame sequences with V and J called. These copies leave out some clones; in studies compared against another copy, an unresolved V gene accounts for under half, and the cause of the remainder is not known. That table is the source of V, J and clone size, and D and trimming were worked out from the DNA. Present in this sample are more than 13,000 clones, roughly 79% of which were seen just once. Jointly, the top ten make up about 3% of the sample.

The junction carries 15 bases between V and J, which are trimmed by 6 bases and 6 bases respectively. The germline V gene supplies CDR1 MGHDK and CDR2 SYGVNS. The CDR3 goes from the cysteine to the phenylalanine over 13 residues. The DNA shown is the 39-base CDR3, in frame from base 1. In light of the paper, this sample's time point label describes: after neoadjuvant nivolumab, at surgical resection. Patients had been newly diagnosed with stage II-IVA oral cavity squamous cell carcinoma, and no prior systemic or radiation treatment had been given to the patients. Everyone in the cohort had locally advanced, HPV-negative oral cavity squamous cell carcinoma. No culture maintenance or expansion was done, as the peripheral blood mononuclear cells went straight to analysis. The samples were obtained from a longitudinal correlative study of a single-arm phase II trial testing neoadjuvant nivolumab in oral cavity squamous cell carcinoma. Subject-matched pre- and post-treatment PBMCs and tumors from three responders and three non-responders were subjected to genomic DNA-based TCRbeta sequencing. Peripheral blood mononuclear cells were collected once before nivolumab treatment and again after treatment, at the time of surgery. The Maxwell RSC DNA from Cells kit was used to isolate genomic DNA from PBMCs.

The receptor was derived from a person aged 40 to 85 with oral cavity squamous cell carcinoma. The source material was PBMCs, sampled after nivolumab (anti-PD-1) treatment. The rearranged chain carries TRBV25-1 and TRBJ2-7, with TRBD1 as a weak D call on 6 bases. CDR3 region: CASRRTGMAEQYF. The DNA sequence follows: TGTGCCAGCAGAAGAACAGGGATGGCCGAGCAGTACTTC.